This TCR beta chain was obtained from a study of metastatic and nonmetastatic thyroid tumors. Study results and limitations: A significant increase in TCR beta diversity was reportedly seen in malignant thyroid tumors relative to benign nodules, in blood and tumor.

A remark on this clone: Its antigen is undetermined.

The germline CDR1 and CDR2 sequences are DFQATT and SNEGSKA (reference sequence). Germline trimming cut 5 bases from V and 4 bases from J; bases unmatched to any gene: 7. CDR3 length: 14 residues. Until they underwent thyroid surgery, no patient had received any treatment. TCRdb re-analyzed the PCR reads through MiXCR. The sample holds about 4,000 clones; around 22% are singletons and the top ten take 7% to 9.5%. The specimen was tumor tissue. This clonotype originated in a female donor with papillary thyroid cancer or a benign thyroid nodule (not recorded which). Some clones in this sample may be carry-over from other donors' samples. The chain combines TRBV20-1 with TRBJ2-1; 8 bases match TRBD1. The CDR3 reads CSAWSGTGYNEQFF. CDR3 in DNA: TGCAGTGCTTGGTCCGGGACAGGTTACAATGAGCAGTTCTTC.